This T cell receptor beta chain was observed in a study of CD8+ T cells in alopecia areata. As for the study in general: Tofacitinib treatment spanned 6 to 18 months, with 6 months off drug afterward. Percent of scalp involved defined treated patients' severity scores. Points from the study as a whole: Among the top 100, expanded CD8+ clones were significantly decreased by tofacitinib, as was scalp clonality. Researchers reported that TCR sharing among patients proved less clear than in mice, possibly HLA-linked.

Notes on this clone: Its antigen remains unidentified. This sample includes further DNA sequences coding for the same CDR3.

TCR sequencing used cDNA made by reverse transcription of extracted RNA. TCRdb keeps only in-frame clones here, not all; method: immunoSEQ multiplex PCR. The sample holds around 290,000 clones, roughly 64% seen once. Treatment noted: oral pan-JAK inhibitor, 5-10 mg twice daily. Germline V CDR1 and CDR2: LNHDA, SQIVND (reference sequence). V lost 6 bases, J lost 2 bases, and 8 bases lay in between. The CDR3 totals 13 residues. Material: CD4+ T cells sorted from blood, obtained at week 24, from a patient treated with tofacitinib. The V call is TRBV19, the J call TRBJ1-5; D is possibly TRBD1 (6 bases). The sequence was obtained from a human donor with alopecia areata. CDR3 in DNA: TGTGCCAGTAGACGACAGGGCAATCAGCCCCAGCATTTT. Encoded protein: CASRRQGNQPQHF.